The sequence of this TCR beta chain was determined in a study of PD-1 blockade in classical Hodgkin lymphoma. Overall study context: Intravenous infusions of nivolumab 3 mg/kg reached patients every 2 weeks.

This table comes from immunoSEQ multiplex PCR, and its TCRdb copy is limited to in-frame clones, with some not included. The repertoire holds 12,000 or so clones, with approximately 81% as singletons. This clone has a handful of counts. The patients all showed relapse after autologous stem cell transplantation, while their brentuximab vedotin exposure varied. Magnetic depletion of non-target cells from thawed PBMCs yielded purified CD8+ T cells. Trimming left V 4 bases short and J 4 bases short, with 13 bases between. The germline gives CDR1 LNHDA, CDR2 SQIVND (reference sequence). This CDR3 is built from 14 residues.

This sequence originates from a human donor with classical Hodgkin lymphoma. The J gene is TRBJ1-2, the V gene TRBV19; TRBD1 is a possible D gene (5 bases). Sequenced here: CD8+ T cells from blood, sampled at baseline. The CDR3 protein is CASSTGGEVYGYTF. The DNA of the CDR3 is TGTGCCAGTAGTACTGGGGGGGAAGTCTATGGCTACACCTTC. The variable domain in full, with the rest retrieved from reference TRBV19 and TRBJ1-2, is DGGITQSPKYLFRKEGQNVTLSCEQNLNHDAMYWYRQDPGQGLRLIYYSQIVNDFQKGDIAEGYSVSREKKESFPLTVTSAQKNPTAFYLCASSTGGEVYGYTFGSGTRLTVV.